The entry below gives a single TCR beta chain sequence along with its context. The data originate from a study of shared clonotypes between healthy human individuals. Here immunoSEQ multiplex PCR was the method, and the copy in TCRdb shows in-frame clones only, minus some. The data show about 2.4 million clones, with more than 85% seen just once and approximately 0.36% held by the top ten. V shed 4 bases and J shed 7 bases, with 13 bases lying between them. Per the germline V gene, CDR1 is MGHDK and CDR2 is SYGVNS. This CDR3 region has 14 residues. The study enrolled healthy HIV-negative adults without recent acute infections or vaccinations as donors. A CD45RA-negative memory subset and a CD45RA+ naive subset were separated from the CD4+ cells.

The clonotype was recovered from a man between 18 and 35 years old in good health. Some clones in this sample may be carry-over from other donors' samples. This chain joins TRBV25-1 and TRBJ1-4, with a possible D match to TRBD1 (5 bases). The material sequenced was naive CD4+ T cells from PBMCs. The subset is: CD45RA+ positively selected. The CDR3 region has the DNA TGTGCCAGCAGTGCCCCGGGGGTTCGTGAAAAACTGTTTTTT. Translation: CASSAPGVREKLFF.